The entry below gives a single T cell receptor beta chain sequence along with its context. The antigen remains undetermined. The sample is drawn from a study of cytomegalovirus exposure and HLA in healthy donors. It was with 60 Vbeta and 13 Jbeta primers that the PCR ran. Measured with immunoSEQ multiplex PCR; TCRdb has only the in-frame clones, and not every one. This sample has some 160,000 clones, with 60% to 85% found just once. Study observations and caveats: The majority of CMV-associated TCR beta chains were reported as apparently HLA-restricted in a later analysis. Analysis performed later showed TCR beta chains linked to HLA being more clonally expanded than equally common others. Listed as cytomegalovirus-associated were over 150 TCR beta chains.

Per germline, CDR1 SGHVS and CDR2 FNYEAQ. V lost 6 bases, J lost 4 bases, and 18 bases lay in between. The length of the CDR3 is 16 residues. Material for sequencing was PBMCs. The sequence came from a woman aged 35 to 49 in good health and CMV-seropositive. V and J are TRBV7-6 and TRBJ1-4, with D unclear. CDR3 region: CASSENRRTLNEKLFF. The CDR3 nucleotides are TGTGCCAGCAGTGAGAATCGACGGACTCTTAATGAAAAACTGTTTTTT.